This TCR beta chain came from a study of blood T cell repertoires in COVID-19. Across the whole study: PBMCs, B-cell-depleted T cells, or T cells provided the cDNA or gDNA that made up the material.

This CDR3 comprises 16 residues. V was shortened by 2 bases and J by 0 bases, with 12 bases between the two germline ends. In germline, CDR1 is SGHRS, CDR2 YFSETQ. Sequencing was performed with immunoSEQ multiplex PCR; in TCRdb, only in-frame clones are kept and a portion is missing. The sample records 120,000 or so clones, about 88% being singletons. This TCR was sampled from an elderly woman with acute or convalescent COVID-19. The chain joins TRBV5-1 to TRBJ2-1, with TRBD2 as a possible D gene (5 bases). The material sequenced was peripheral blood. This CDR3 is CASSFHRGNSYNEQFF. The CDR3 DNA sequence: TGCGCCAGCAGCTTTCATCGGGGTAACTCCTACAATGAGCAGTTCTTC.